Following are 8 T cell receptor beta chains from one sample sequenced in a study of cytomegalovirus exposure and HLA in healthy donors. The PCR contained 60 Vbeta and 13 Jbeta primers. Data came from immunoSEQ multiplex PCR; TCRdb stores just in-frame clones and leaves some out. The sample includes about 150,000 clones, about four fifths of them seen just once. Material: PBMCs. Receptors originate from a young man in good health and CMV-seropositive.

The CDR3 nucleotides are TGTGCCAGCAGTCTGGAGGGCCTAGAGACCCAGTACTTC. Amino acid sequence: CASSLEGLETQYF. The chain is built from TRBV6-5 and TRBJ2-5; tentatively, D is TRBD2 (6 bases). V was cut by 5 bases and J by 4 bases, with 11 bases left in between. The CDR3 contains 13 residues. Looked up from germline, CDR1 is MNHEY and CDR2 is SVGAGI.

CDR3 in DNA: TGTGCCAGCAGTGAAGCGCCCAGGGCCGTGGGGGAGCTGTTTTTT. Residues: CASSEAPRAVGELFF. V usage is TRBV2 and J usage is TRBJ2-2, with TRBD1 as a possible D gene (5 bases). V lost 0 bases and J lost 8, with 13 bases in between. Germline lookup yields CDR1 SNHLY and CDR2 FYNNEI. The CDR3 runs 15 residues.

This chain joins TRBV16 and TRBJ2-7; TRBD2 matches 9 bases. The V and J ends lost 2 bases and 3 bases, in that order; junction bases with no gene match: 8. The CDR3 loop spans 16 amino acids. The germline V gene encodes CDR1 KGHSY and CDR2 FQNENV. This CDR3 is CASSQRAGGTDYEQYF. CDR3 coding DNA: TGTGCCAGCAGCCAACGAGCGGGGGGAACGGACTACGAGCAGTACTTC.

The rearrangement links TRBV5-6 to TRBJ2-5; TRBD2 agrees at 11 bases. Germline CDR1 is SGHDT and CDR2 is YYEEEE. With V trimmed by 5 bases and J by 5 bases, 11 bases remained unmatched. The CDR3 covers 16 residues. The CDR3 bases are TGTGCCAGCAGTCCAGGACTAGCGGGTCCAGGGGAGACCCAGTACTTC. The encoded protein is CASSPGLAGPGETQYF.

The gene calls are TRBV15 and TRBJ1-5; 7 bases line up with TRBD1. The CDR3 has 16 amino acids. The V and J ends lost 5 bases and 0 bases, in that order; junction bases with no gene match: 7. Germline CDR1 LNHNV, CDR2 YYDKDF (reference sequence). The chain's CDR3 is CATSPQGPYSNQPQHF. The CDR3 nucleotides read TGTGCCACCAGCCCACAGGGGCCCTATAGCAATCAGCCCCAGCATTTT.

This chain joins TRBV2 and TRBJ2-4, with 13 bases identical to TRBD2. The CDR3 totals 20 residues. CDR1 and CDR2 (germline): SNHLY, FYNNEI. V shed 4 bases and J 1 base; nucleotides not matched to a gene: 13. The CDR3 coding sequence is TGTGCCAGCAGTGGAGGACTAGCGGGAGCCCCCTCCGTGGCCAAAAACATTCAGTACTTC. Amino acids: CASSGGLAGAPSVAKNIQYF.

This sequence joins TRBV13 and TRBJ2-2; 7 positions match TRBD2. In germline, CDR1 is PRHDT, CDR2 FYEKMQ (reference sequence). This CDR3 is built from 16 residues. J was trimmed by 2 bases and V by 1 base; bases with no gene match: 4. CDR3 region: CASSLDQRGNTGELFF. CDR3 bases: TGTGCCAGCAGCTTAGATCAGCGGGGCAACACCGGGGAGCTGTTTTTT. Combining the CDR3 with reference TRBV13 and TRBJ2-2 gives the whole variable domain AAGVIQSPRHLIKEKRETATLKCYPIPRHDTVYWYQQGPGQDPQFLISFYEKMQSDKGSIPDRFSAQQFSDYHSELNMSSLELGDSALYFCASSLDQRGNTGELFFGEGSRLTVL.

DNA for the CDR3: TGTGCCAGCCCTTCTAGGTTAAGTGAGCAGTTCTTC. Its protein product is CASPSRLSEQFF. This chain joins TRBV2 and TRBJ2-1; D is unclear. V was shortened by 8 bases and J by 9 bases, with 14 bases between the two germline ends. The CDR3 extends over 12 amino acids. The V gene's germline CDR1 is SNHLY and CDR2 FYNNEI.